A single sample is the source of the 11 T cell receptor beta chains below, sequenced in a study of identical twins. Using its own MiXCR run on the 5' RACE reads, TCRdb lists one record per CDR3 protein. Among some 1,700,000 distinct CDR3 sequences listed, around 29% were seen once. Material: cord blood. These receptors were collected from a newborn girl in good health.

The V and J genes are TRBV18 and TRBJ2-7; 9 positions match TRBD1. J lost 5 bases, V lost 4 bases, and 9 bases had no gene match. The length of the CDR3 is 15 residues. Looked up from germline, CDR1 is KGHSH and CDR2 is LQKENI. This CDR3 is CASSRWTGVGNEQYF. The CDR3 region has the DNA TGTGCCAGCTCACGGTGGACAGGGGTCGGAAACGAGCAGTACTTC. Full variable domain (remainder filled in from reference TRBV18 and TRBJ2-7): NAGVMQNPRHLVRRRGQEARLRCSPMKGHSHVYWYRQLPEEGLKFMVYLQKENIIDESGMPKERFSAEFPKEGPSILRIQQVVRGDSAAYFCASSRWTGVGNEQYFGPGTRLTVT.

The chain couples TRBV12-3 or TRBV12-4 to TRBJ2-7, with TRBD1 as a possible D gene (6 bases). This CDR3 is built from 13 residues. V lost 6 bases, J lost 6 bases, and 15 bases lay in between. The CDR3 nucleotides are TGTGCCAGCAGCCCCTCGACAGGCAGCGAGCAGTACTTC. Amino acids: CASSPSTGSEQYF.

The chain recombines TRBV20-1 with TRBJ2-4; D unresolved. The last part of the DNA fits TRBJ2-7 better; the J call may be wrong. CDR1 is DFQATT, CDR2 SNEGSKA, per germline (reference sequence). There are 11 residues in the CDR3. In DNA form, the CDR3 reads TGCAGTGCTATGGTGGGGTACGAGCAGTACTTC. Its protein product is CSAMVGYEQYF.

In its sample, this clonotype was seen a few times. The rearrangement uses TRBV20-1 and TRBJ2-7; TRBD2 matches at 12 bases. Germline assignment: CDR1 DFQATT and CDR2 SNEGSKA (reference sequence). The CDR3 has 14 residues. The trim removed 5 bases at V and 7 bases at J, leaving 9 bases unmatched. The DNA of the CDR3 is TGCAGTGCTGGAAGACTAGCGGGAGTTGGGGAGCAGTACTTC. Amino acids: CSAGRLAGVGEQYF.

About this clonotype itself: The junction does not match germline at one end; this may be a read error. The V call is TRBV4-1, the J call TRBJ2-5; D not resolved. CDR3 size: 13 residues. Germline loops: CDR1 MGHRA, CDR2 YSYEKL. The CDR3 protein is CASSQTDTRTQSF. DNA of the CDR3: TGCGCCAGCAGCCAGACTGACACAAGGACCCAGTCCTTC.

The J gene is TRBJ2-2, the V gene TRBV20-1; D ambiguous. Germline V CDR1 and CDR2: DFQATT, SNEGSKA (reference sequence). V lost 6 bases and J lost 0, with 11 bases in between. The CDR3 is 14 residues long. CDR3 DNA: TGCAGTGCGCCCCGGAGTGCGAACACCGGGGAGCTGTTTTTT. The encoded protein is CSAPRSANTGELFF.

Ten or more counts support this clonotype. The chain is built from TRBV4-2 and TRBJ2-3, with D possibly TRBD1 on 6 matching bases. Germline V gives CDR1 LGHNA, CDR2 YNFKEQ. Trimming shortened V by 4 bases and J by 2 bases, and 13 bases separated the two germline ends. The CDR3 runs to 15 residues. CDR3 sequence reads: CASSLPGVVTDTQYF. The CDR3 coding sequence is TGTGCCAGCAGCCTGCCAGGGGTGGTCACAGATACGCAGTATTTT.

The V and J genes are TRBV4-2 and TRBJ2-5, with 14 bases aligning to TRBD2. This CDR3 region has 19 residues. The trim removed 0 bases at V and 0 bases at J, leaving 6 bases unmatched. The germline CDR1 and CDR2 sequences are LGHNA and YNFKEQ. CDR3 DNA sequence: TGTGCCAGCAGCCAAGATTGGACTAGCGGGGGGAGGCACCAAGAGACCCAGTACTTC. It codes for CASSQDWTSGGRHQETQYF.

This clonotype was found a few times. V gene TRBV6-5 combines with J gene TRBJ2-1; 8 nucleotides align to TRBD2. Germline CDR1 is MNHEY and CDR2 is SVGAGI. V gave up 2 bases and J gave up 7 bases; unmatched junction bases: 7. This CDR3 is 15 amino acids long. The CDR3 region is CASSYVSGRMNEQFF. The DNA for the CDR3 is TGTGCCAGCAGTTACGTGAGCGGGAGAATGAATGAGCAGTTCTTC.

This chain connects TRBV9 to TRBJ1-3; 7 nucleotides agree with TRBD1. CDR1 and CDR2 from the germline V gene are SGDLS and YYNGEE. The V and J ends lost 4 bases and 3 bases, in that order; junction bases with no gene match: 7. The length of the CDR3 is 15 residues. CDR3 DNA sequence: TGTGCCAGCAGCCCACGAGGGACAGATGGAAACACCATATATTTT. Translated, it gives CASSPRGTDGNTIYF. Combining the CDR3 with reference TRBV9 and TRBJ1-3 gives the whole variable domain DSGVTQTPKHLITATGQRVTLRCSPRSGDLSVYWYQQSLDQGLQFLIQYYNGEERAKGNILERFSAQQFPDLHSELNLSSLELGDSALYFCASSPRGTDGNTIYFGEGSWLTVV.

This clonotype appeared many times. The chain employs TRBV7-2 and TRBJ2-5; no definite D call. V lost 3 bases and J 1 base, leaving 9 bases between the germline ends. The CDR3 sequence is 14 residues long. Looked up from germline, CDR1 is SGHTA and CDR2 is FQGNSA. CDR3 residues: CASSFSRTQETQYF. The CDR3 DNA is TGTGCCAGCAGCTTCTCACGGACCCAAGAGACCCAGTACTTC.